These T cell receptor beta chains were read from a single sample in a study of T cells after posttransplantation cyclophosphamide. Assay: immunoSEQ multiplex PCR; the TCRdb copy retains only in-frame clones and omits some. The table records 6,000 to 8,000 clones without singletons, the ten largest covering around 6%. The source material was PBMCs, sampled after an allogeneic stem cell transplant with post-transplant cyclophosphamide. These receptors were obtained from a male patient in his thirties who received an allogeneic stem cell transplant from an unrelated donor, was CMV-positive, and had acute and chronic GVHD. Among the T cells, some may be from the graft donor. Each CDR3 is given with its conserved first and last residue. The D gene is left open where the match is weak. Size tells how often a clone was seen (once, few, many) or the class of an expanded clone, and some rows leave it out.

13	many	TRBV12-3/TRBV12-4	TRBJ2-5	TRBD2	TGTGCCAGCAGTTTTGCGGGAGAAGAGACCCAGTACTTC	CASSFAGEETQYF
12	many	TRBV11-3	TRBJ2-3	-	TGTGCCAGCAGCACTACTAGCGATACGCAGTATTTT	CASSTTSDTQYF
13	-	TRBV12-3/TRBV12-4	TRBJ1-1	-	TGTGCCAGCAGCCCTTCACGGGGGGGTGAAGCTTTCTTT	CASSPSRGGEAFF
16	many	TRBV5-4	TRBJ2-3	TRBD2	TGTGCCAGCAGCGCGCCGACTAGCGGGGGCACAGATACGCAGTATTTT	CASSAPTSGGTDTQYF
16	many	TRBV5-1	TRBJ2-2	TRBD2	TGCGCCAGCAGCCATGGACTAGCGGGAGGCACCGGGGAGCTGTTTTTT	CASSHGLAGGTGELFF
15	many	TRBV7-7	TRBJ2-5	TRBD2	TGTGCTAGCAGCTTAGGTGGGACTAGCGAAGAGACCCAGTACTTC	CASSLGGTSEETQYF
14	medium-sized	TRBV7-2	TRBJ2-2	-	TGTGCCAGCAGCCTGCGACTCGGTGGCGGGGAGCTGTTTTTT	CASSLRLGGGELFF
13	many	TRBV27	TRBJ2-4	-	TGTGCCAGCATGGCTCTAGCCAAAAACATTCAGTACTTC	CASMALAKNIQYF
14	many	TRBV11-3	TRBJ1-1	TRBD1	TGTGCCAGCAGCTGGACAGGGCAGGGGACTGAAGCTTTCTTT	CASSWTGQGTEAFF
17	many	TRBV12-5	TRBJ2-3	TRBD2	TGTGCTAGTGGTTTGAGGGTAGCGGGAGGGGGGACAGATACGCAGTATTTT	CASGLRVAGGGTDTQYF
15	many	TRBV6-5	TRBJ2-7	TRBD1	TGTGCCAGCAGTCAGGACAGGGGGGGCTCCTACGAGCAGTACTTC	CASSQDRGGSYEQYF
18	-	TRBV9	TRBJ2-5	TRBD2	TGTGCCAGCAGCGTAGCCCTCGAGACTAGCGGGAGGGGAGAGACCCAGTACTTC	CASSVALETSGRGETQYF
13	medium-sized	TRBV27	TRBJ2-2	-	TGTGCCAGCAGTTACAGGGAGTCCGGGGAGCTGTTTTTT	CASSYRESGELFF
15	many	TRBV6-5	TRBJ1-2	TRBD1	TGTGCCAGCAGTCCGGACAGGGGGCGCGCCTATGGCTACACCTTC	CASSPDRGRAYGYTF
14	many	TRBV4-1	TRBJ2-1	-	TGCGCCAGCAGCCCCGGACTAAACGACAATGAGCAGTTCTTC	CASSPGLNDNEQFF
12	medium-sized	TRBV10-3	TRBJ1-2	-	TGTGCCATCAGTGGGCAACAGGCGGGCTACACCTTC	CAISGQQAGYTF
18	many	TRBV5-6	TRBJ1-6	-	TGTGCCAGCAGCCGAGACGGGGGACGGAGCTCCTATAATTCACCCCTCCACTTT	CASSRDGGRSSYNSPLHF
11	medium-sized	TRBV20-1	TRBJ1-1	-	TGCAGTGCTTCACAAAAAGCTGAAGCTTTCTTT	CSASQKAEAFF
15	many	TRBV30	TRBJ1-4	-	TGTGCCTGGAGTGTTAAAGGGGGACCGAATGAAAAACTGTTTTTT	CAWSVKGGPNEKLFF
16	many	TRBV5-1	TRBJ2-7	TRBD2	TGCGCCAGCAGCCAGGAGGGACTAGCGGGATCTCTCGAGCAGTACTTC	CASSQEGLAGSLEQYF
14	many	TRBV19	TRBJ1-4	-	TGTGCCAGTAGTACTCACCCTCGGGATGAAAAACTGTTTTTT	CASSTHPRDEKLFF
12	many	TRBV19	TRBJ2-2	-	TGTGCCAGTCCGACAGACACCGGGGAGCTGTTTTTT	CASPTDTGELFF
18	few	TRBV4-1	TRBJ1-2	TRBD1	TGCGTCAGCAGCCAAGAACCCGGGACAGGGGCTTGGGTCGATGGCTACACCTTC	CVSSQEPGTGAWVDGYTF
14	many	TRBV10-1	TRBJ1-5	-	TGCGCCAGCAGTGAGGACAGACCCTATCAGCCCCAGCATTTT	CASSEDRPYQPQHF
14	many	TRBV10-2	TRBJ2-2	TRBD1	TGCGCCAGCACTCCGGGACAGGCCACCGGGGAGCTGTTTTTT	CASTPGQATGELFF
15	many	TRBV5-1	TRBJ2-2	-	TGCGCCAGCAGCTTCTCAGGGGGAGGAACCGGGGAGCTGTTTTTT	CASSFSGGGTGELFF
19	many	TRBV12-3/TRBV12-4	TRBJ1-2	TRBD1	TGTGCCAGCAGAAATGACCCCTTACTGACAGGGCGCCTTAACTATGGCTACACCTTC	CASRNDPLLTGRLNYGYTF
15	many	TRBV7-2	TRBJ1-3	TRBD1	TGTGCCAGCAGCACCTCGACAGGGTCTGGAAACACCATATATTTT	CASSTSTGSGNTIYF
13	many	TRBV2	TRBJ1-5	-	TGTGCCAGCAGTGAACCGAGGGATCAGCCCCAGCATTTT	CASSEPRDQPQHF
15	many	TRBV2	TRBJ2-1	TRBD1	TGTGCCAGCACGGGGAACAGGGGCACCTACAATGAGCAGTTCTTC	CASTGNRGTYNEQFF
15	many	TRBV15	TRBJ1-3	-	TGTGCCACCAGCAGAGATCGAACTTCTGGAAACACCATATATTTT	CATSRDRTSGNTIYF
14	many	TRBV7-9	TRBJ1-6	TRBD1	TGTGCCGGGCAGACAGGGCACCAGGATTCACCCCTCCACTTT	CAGQTGHQDSPLHF
18	many	TRBV6-2/TRBV6-3	TRBJ2-3	-	TGTGCCAGCAGTTACTCGAGGTACGGGCTCCCTAGCGCAGATACGCAGTATTTT	CASSYSRYGLPSADTQYF
13	many	TRBV5-6	TRBJ1-2	-	TGTGCCAGCAGCTTGACAGCTAACTATGGCTACACCTTC	CASSLTANYGYTF
15	medium-sized	TRBV4-1	TRBJ1-2	TRBD1	TGCGCCAGCAGCCAAGAACAGGGGGCAAATTATGGCTACACCTTC	CASSQEQGANYGYTF
13	many	TRBV7-8	TRBJ1-1	-	TGTGCCAGCAGTGTGACATTGAACACTGAAGCTTTCTTT	CASSVTLNTEAFF
18	many	TRBV5-1	TRBJ2-4	-	TGCGCCAGCAGCTTGGGCCTACCCCGGGCAGGGACCAAAAACATTCAGTACTTC	CASSLGLPRAGTKNIQYF
15	many	TRBV9	TRBJ1-1	-	TGTGCCAGCAGCGTAGTTGGCGGGATTAACACTGAAGCTTTCTTT	CASSVVGGINTEAFF
12	many	TRBV6-5	TRBJ1-4	-	TGTGCCAGCCGGGACAAGGGTGAAAAACTGTTTTTT	CASRDKGEKLFF
16	many	TRBV2	TRBJ2-2	TRBD2	TGTGCCAGCAGGGGTAGCGGGAGGATAAGCACCGGGGAGCTGTTTTTT	CASRGSGRISTGELFF
14	medium-sized	TRBV6-1	TRBJ2-1	TRBD1	TGTGCCAGCCCCGGACAGGGGAATAGTAATGAGCAGTTCTTC	CASPGQGNSNEQFF
13	many	TRBV29-1	TRBJ1-1	-	TGCAGCGTTGAGGGGCCATCGGGGGCTGAAGCTTTCTTT	CSVEGPSGAEAFF
14	medium-sized	TRBV5-8	TRBJ1-1	TRBD1	TGTGCCAGCAGCCGGATCAGGGGGCGAACTGAAGCTTTCTTT	CASSRIRGRTEAFF
16	many	TRBV10-3	TRBJ2-5	-	TGTGCCATCAGTGAGTCCCGGACAGTGTCACAAGAGACCCAGTACTTC	CAISESRTVSQETQYF
15	many	TRBV6-6	TRBJ2-4	TRBD2	TGTGCCAGCGGGACTAGCGGGAGGGCCGGGAACATTCAGTACTTC	CASGTSGRAGNIQYF
11	many	TRBV19	TRBJ2-7	-	TGTGCCAGTAGTGTCGGTTACGAGCAGTACTTC	CASSVGYEQYF
16	many	TRBV9	TRBJ1-1	-	TGTGCCAGCAGCGACGGGACAAAGGTTTTTCGCACTGAAGCTTTCTTT	CASSDGTKVFRTEAFF
12	medium-sized	TRBV12-3/TRBV12-4	TRBJ1-2	-	TGTGCCAGCAGTTTTCTGGCTCTGGGCTACACCTTC	CASSFLALGYTF
16	many	TRBV5-8	TRBJ2-1	-	TGTGCCAGCAGCTTGGAGGGGTGGCGATCCTACAATGAGCAGTTCTTC	CASSLEGWRSYNEQFF
14	medium-sized	TRBV10-3	TRBJ2-1	TRBD2	TGTGCCACACTAACTAGCGGGAGGCTCAATGAGCAGTTCTTC	CATLTSGRLNEQFF